The 2 T cell receptor beta chains reported below all come from one sample, sequenced in a study of blood T cell repertoires in COVID-19. Data came from immunoSEQ multiplex PCR; TCRdb stores just in-frame clones and leaves some out. Altogether some 360,000 clones are present, roughly nine tenths being singletons, with the ten largest covering 3.9%. Sequences were obtained from peripheral blood. These receptors were collected from a woman in her sixties with COVID-19, enrolled during active disease.

CDR3 sequence reads: CASTTEFRRGGNTIYF. CDR3 DNA sequence: TGTGCCAGCACCACGGAGTTCAGGAGGGGAGGAAACACCATATATTTT. The chain uses TRBV11-2 and TRBJ1-3, with D maybe TRBD1 (5 bases). The germline gives CDR1 SGHAT, CDR2 FQNNGV. The CDR3 length is 16 residues. Trimming cost V 7 bases and J 4 bases, with 20 bases left between them. Complete variable domain (other parts from reference TRBV11-2 and TRBJ1-3): EAGVAQSPRYKIIEKRQSVAFWCNPISGHATLYWYQQILGQGPKLLIQFQNNGVVDDSQLPKDRFSAERLKGVDSTLKIQPAKLEDSAVYLCASTTEFRRGGNTIYFGEGSWLTVV.

This clone was observed a handful of times. CDR3 protein: CASSEYGRGWSPLHF. The CDR3 DNA is TGTGCCAGCAGTGAATACGGCAGGGGGTGGTCACCCCTCCACTTT. The chain joins TRBV6-1 to TRBJ1-6, with 7 bases lining up with TRBD1. This CDR3 is 15 amino acids long. Germline assignment: CDR1 MNHNS and CDR2 SASEGT. V gave up 2 bases and J gave up 10 bases; unmatched junction bases: 8.